This T cell receptor (beta chain) stems from a study of CD8 T cells in Susac syndrome. From germline, CDR1 is SEHNR and CDR2 FQNEAQ (reference sequence). The CDR3 runs 15 residues. Trimming took off 2 bases at V and 7 bases at J, with 15 bases between the two ends. Healthy donors constituted the controls, which were matched for age and sex. Reverse transcription of roughly 0.45 to 1 ug RNA was performed with random hexamers. Amplification of TCR beta CDR3 by immunoSEQ multiplex PCR spanned 54 Vbeta and 13 Jbeta. Using its own MiXCR run on the immunoSEQ multiplex PCR reads, TCRdb lists one record per CDR3 protein. The sample carries more than 100,000 distinct CDR3 sequences, 90% to 95% recorded once.

Sequencing was performed on CD4+ T cells from PBMCs. The TCR comes from a human donor in good health. The chain recombines TRBV7-9 with TRBJ2-1, with D maybe TRBD2 (5 bases). This CDR3 reads CASSLTRGQVNEQFF. The DNA of the CDR3 is TGTGCCAGCAGCTTAACGCGAGGGCAGGTGAATGAGCAGTTCTTC. Full variable domain (rest looked up from reference TRBV7-9 and TRBJ2-1): DTGVSQNPRHKITKRGQNVTFRCDPISEHNRLYWYRQTLGQGPEFLTYFQNEAQLEKSRLLSDRFSAERPKGSFSTLEIQRTEQGDSAMYLCASSLTRGQVNEQFFGPGTRLTVL.